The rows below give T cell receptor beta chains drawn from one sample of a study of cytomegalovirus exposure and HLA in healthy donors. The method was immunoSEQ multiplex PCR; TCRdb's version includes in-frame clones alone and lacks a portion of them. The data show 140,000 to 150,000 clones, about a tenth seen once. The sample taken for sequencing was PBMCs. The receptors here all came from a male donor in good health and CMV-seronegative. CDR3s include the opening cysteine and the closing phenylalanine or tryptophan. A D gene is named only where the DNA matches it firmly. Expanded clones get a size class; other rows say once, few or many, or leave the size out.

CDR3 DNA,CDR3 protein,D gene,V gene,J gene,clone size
TGTGCCAGCAGAGTCCGGGACAGGAAAGTAAGCGATGAGCAGTTCTTC,CASRVRDRKVSDEQFF,TRBD1,TRBV2,TRBJ2-1,few
TGCGCCAGCAGTGAGGGAGTTCCTGGCGCACTTGCTGGAAACACCATATATTTT,CASSEGVPGALAGNTIYF,-,TRBV10-2,TRBJ1-3,few
TGCGCCAGCAGCCATACGACACCTTACAATGAGCAGTTCTTC,CASSHTTPYNEQFF,-,TRBV4-3,TRBJ2-1,-
TGTGCCAGCAGCTTAGGGGGTGGGGGCGCTGAAGCTTTCTTT,CASSLGGGGAEAFF,-,TRBV7-2,TRBJ1-1,-
TGTGCCAGCAGCGTGTCCGAGCACACCGGGGAGCTGTTTTTT,CASSVSEHTGELFF,-,TRBV5-4,TRBJ2-2,-
TGTGCCAGCAGTGAGCAAAACAGGGGGCTGGTTACTGAAGCTTTCTTT,CASSEQNRGLVTEAFF,TRBD1,TRBV6-1,TRBJ1-1,few
TGTGCCAGCTCACCACGGGAAGGGGGCGTTTACGAGCAGTACTTC,CASSPREGGVYEQYF,TRBD1,TRBV18,TRBJ2-7,-
TGTGCCAGCAGCCCGGAGGGGAGCGACAGGGGACACTATGGCTACACCTTC,CASSPEGSDRGHYGYTF,TRBD1,TRBV7-9,TRBJ1-2,few
TGTGCCAGCAGCCCCGCCGGGCAGGGAAACTATGGCTACACCTTC,CASSPAGQGNYGYTF,-,TRBV4-2,TRBJ1-2,-
TGCAGCGTTGTGACAGGGATAGCAAATCAGCCCCAGCATTTT,CSVVTGIANQPQHF,TRBD1,TRBV29-1,TRBJ1-5,few
TGCGCCAGCAGCTTGACAGGGGACCCAGCCACAGATACGCAGTATTTT,CASSLTGDPATDTQYF,TRBD1,TRBV5-1,TRBJ2-3,few
TGCGCCAGCAGCCAAGATCGGCAGGGGGCCTACAATGAGCAGTTCTTC,CASSQDRQGAYNEQFF,TRBD1,TRBV4-3,TRBJ2-1,few
TGTGCTAGCAGCTTAAGTAGCGGGACAGATACGCAGTATTTT,CASSLSSGTDTQYF,TRBD2,TRBV7-7,TRBJ2-3,-
TGTGCCAGCAGCTCTGTACAGGGGGCTAAGAATCAGCCCCAGCATTTT,CASSSVQGAKNQPQHF,TRBD1,TRBV7-8,TRBJ1-5,-
TGTGCCAGCAGCTTGATAGGGGCAGGGAGGTCCGGGGAGCTGTTTTTT,CASSLIGAGRSGELFF,-,TRBV5-4,TRBJ2-2,-
TGTGCCAGCAGAACCGGGACAGGGGTTCGCTACGAGCAGTACTTC,CASRTGTGVRYEQYF,TRBD1,TRBV28,TRBJ2-7,few
TGCGCCAGCAGCCCCTCACGAGGCTCCTACGAGCAGTACTTC,CASSPSRGSYEQYF,-,TRBV4-1,TRBJ2-7,-
TGCAGCGCTTGGACAGGGGATGGCTACACCTTC,CSAWTGDGYTF,TRBD1,TRBV29-1,TRBJ1-2,few
TGTGCCAGCAGCCCGGAGGGGCTATCCGGGGAGCTGTTTTTT,CASSPEGLSGELFF,-,TRBV5-4,TRBJ2-2,few
TGTTCCGGGGAGCGGGAGAACACCGGGGAGCTGTTTTTT,CSGERENTGELFF,TRBD2,TRBV6-9,TRBJ2-2,-
TGTGCCAGCAGTTTCCAGGGCCCGCCCCAGCATTTT,CASSFQGPPQHF,-,TRBV2,TRBJ1-5,-
TGTGCCAGCAGTTTAAGCCTCGGGGAGCTGTTTTTT,CASSLSLGELFF,-,TRBV28,TRBJ2-2,few
TGTGCCAGCAGTGGGACAGGGGGCCCGATAGGGCCCCAGCATTTT,CASSGTGGPIGPQHF,TRBD1,TRBV28,TRBJ1-5,few
TGTGCCAGCAGTGTAACAGGGGGACCCACTGAAGCTTTCTTT,CASSVTGGPTEAFF,TRBD1,TRBV25-1,TRBJ1-1,few
TGTGCCAGCAGACGGACAGGGGGCCTATACGAGCAGTACTTC,CASRRTGGLYEQYF,TRBD1,TRBV2,TRBJ2-7,few
TGTGCCATGTTAGCGGGAGTAGGTACCGGGGAGCTGTTTTTT,CAMLAGVGTGELFF,TRBD2,TRBV10-3,TRBJ2-2,-
TGTGCCTGGAGCCTAGATACAGATACGCAGTATTTT,CAWSLDTDTQYF,-,TRBV30,TRBJ2-3,-
TGTGCCAGCAGCCCGACTAGGAATGAGCAGTTCTTC,CASSPTRNEQFF,-,TRBV28,TRBJ2-1,few
TGTGCCAGCAGTTCGGGACAGCTGATGTTAGCCAAAAACATTCAGTACTTC,CASSSGQLMLAKNIQYF,TRBD1,TRBV27,TRBJ2-4,few
TGCGCCAGCAGTCAATCCGGGCGGGGGGACTCCTACAATGAGCAGTTCTTC,CASSQSGRGDSYNEQFF,TRBD2,TRBV23-1,TRBJ2-1,-
TGTGCCAGCAGACCCCGGGACAGGGGGCATGTAGGAGGAGAGACCCAGTACTTC,CASRPRDRGHVGGETQYF,TRBD1,TRBV2,TRBJ2-5,few
TGTGCCAGCAGTTTTTGGCGGCAGGGGCCCACTGAAGCTTTCTTT,CASSFWRQGPTEAFF,-,TRBV28,TRBJ1-1,few
TGCGCCAGCAGCTCGGGACAGGCATCAAACTATGGCTACACCTTC,CASSSGQASNYGYTF,TRBD1,TRBV5-1,TRBJ1-2,few
TGTGCCAGCAGCTTTTCAGGACTTCAGCCCCAGCATTTT,CASSFSGLQPQHF,-,TRBV7-9,TRBJ1-5,-
TGTGCCAGCAGTTACGGGCCAATCACCGGGGAGCTGTTTTTT,CASSYGPITGELFF,-,TRBV6-5,TRBJ2-2,few
TGTGCCAGCAGCTTAGCGGGGGGTGTAGAGGGCTACACCTTC,CASSLAGGVEGYTF,-,TRBV7-9,TRBJ1-2,few
TGCGCCAGCAGCCCTGTGGGTACAGGGACTGAAGCTTTCTTT,CASSPVGTGTEAFF,-,TRBV5-1,TRBJ1-1,few
TGTGCCATCAGTGAGGACGGGGGAAGCTCCTACAATGAGCAGTTCTTC,CAISEDGGSSYNEQFF,-,TRBV10-3,TRBJ2-1,-
TGCGCCAGCAGCCAAATTGGTATCGGGAGCACTGAAGCTTTCTTT,CASSQIGIGSTEAFF,-,TRBV4-3,TRBJ1-1,few
TGCGCCAGCAGCCTCAGCCGGGACATCAGCTCCTACGAGCAGTACTTC,CASSLSRDISSYEQYF,-,TRBV4-3,TRBJ2-7,-
TGTGCCAGCAAGCCAGGGGTAGCCAAAAACATTCAGTACTTC,CASKPGVAKNIQYF,-,TRBV6-1,TRBJ2-4,-
TGTGCCAGCAGTTTAATCCGTAGTTTAACCTACGAGCAGTACTTC,CASSLIRSLTYEQYF,-,TRBV28,TRBJ2-7,few
TGTGCCAGCAGCCTCGTAAGCAATCAGCCCCAGCATTTT,CASSLVSNQPQHF,-,TRBV12-1,TRBJ1-5,few
TGCGCCAGCAGCCAAGATAGGGGAACCTCTGGGGCCAACGTCCTGACTTTC,CASSQDRGTSGANVLTF,-,TRBV4-1,TRBJ2-6,few
TGTGCCAGCAGCGCCAGTCGGACTAGCGGGGGCACAGATACGCAGTATTTT,CASSASRTSGGTDTQYF,TRBD2,TRBV9,TRBJ2-3,-
TGTGCCAGCAGTGTCGTGGTAGCGGGACAGTTCTTC,CASSVVVAGQFF,TRBD2,TRBV27,TRBJ2-1,-
TGTGCCAGCAGAACACCCGCAGCCGGGGAGCTGTTTTTT,CASRTPAAGELFF,-,TRBV6-1,TRBJ2-2,few
TGCGCCAGCAGCACACAGGGCTTGAACACTGAAGCTTTCTTT,CASSTQGLNTEAFF,-,TRBV5-1,TRBJ1-1,few
TGCGCCAGCAGCTTGGTATCCTTGTTTGCGAACACCGGGGAGCTGTTTTTT,CASSLVSLFANTGELFF,-,TRBV5-1,TRBJ2-2,-
TGCGCCAGCAGCCTAAGCGGGAGCTCCTACAATGAGCAGTTCTTC,CASSLSGSSYNEQFF,TRBD2,TRBV5-1,TRBJ2-1,-
TGTGCCAGCAGTCCTCGCGGGGGGAAAACCGGGGAGCTGTTTTTT,CASSPRGGKTGELFF,TRBD2,TRBV28,TRBJ2-2,-
TGTGCCAGCAGTGAAAGTCGAGTCAATCAGCCCCAGCATTTT,CASSESRVNQPQHF,-,TRBV6-1,TRBJ1-5,few
TGTGCCAGCAGCGTAGGAGCGGCGGGAGGGCCTCGGGATACGCAGTATTTT,CASSVGAAGGPRDTQYF,TRBD2,TRBV9,TRBJ2-3,-
TGTGCCAGCAGTTTAGGCGGGAGTCTCGCTGGTGAGCAGTTCTTC,CASSLGGSLAGEQFF,TRBD2,TRBV7-2,TRBJ2-1,-
TGTGCCAGCAGCTTCCAGCGGGGGTCCCAAGAGACCCAGTACTTC,CASSFQRGSQETQYF,TRBD2,TRBV7-2,TRBJ2-5,-
TGTGCCAGCAGTCCCAAGACAGGGGATCAGCCCCAGCATTTT,CASSPKTGDQPQHF,TRBD1,TRBV27,TRBJ1-5,-
TGTGCCAGCAGTTACTCGATGGTACAGATCACCTACGAGCAGTACTTC,CASSYSMVQITYEQYF,-,TRBV6-5,TRBJ2-7,few
TGTGCCAGCAGCAAACGGAGGCCGAGCTCCTACGAGCAGTACTTC,CASSKRRPSSYEQYF,-,TRBV21-1,TRBJ2-7,-
TGCAGCGGGCAAACAGGGTTGGATGGCTACACCTTC,CSGQTGLDGYTF,-,TRBV29-1,TRBJ1-2,-
TGTGCCAGTAGCGACTCAGGGTTCCAAGAGACCCAGTACTTC,CASSDSGFQETQYF,-,TRBV19,TRBJ2-5,few